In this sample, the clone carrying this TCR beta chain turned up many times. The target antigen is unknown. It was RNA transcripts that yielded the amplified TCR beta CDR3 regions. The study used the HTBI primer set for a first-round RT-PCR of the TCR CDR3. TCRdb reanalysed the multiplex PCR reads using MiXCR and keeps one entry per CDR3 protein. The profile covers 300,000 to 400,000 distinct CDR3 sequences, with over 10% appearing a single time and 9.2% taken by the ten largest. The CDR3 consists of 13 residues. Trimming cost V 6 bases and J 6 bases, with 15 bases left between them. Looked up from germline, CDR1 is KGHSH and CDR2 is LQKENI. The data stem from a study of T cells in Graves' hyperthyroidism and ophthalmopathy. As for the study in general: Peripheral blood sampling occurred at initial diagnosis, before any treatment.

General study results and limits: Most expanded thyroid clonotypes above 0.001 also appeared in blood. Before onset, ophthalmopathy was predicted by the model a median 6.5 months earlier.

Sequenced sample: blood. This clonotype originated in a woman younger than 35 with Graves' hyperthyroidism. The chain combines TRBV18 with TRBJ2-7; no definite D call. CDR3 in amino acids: CASSLSVPAEQYF. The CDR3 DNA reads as TGTGCCAGCTCCCTATCGGTCCCGGCCGAGCAGTACTTC.